Sequencing of this TCR beta chain was carried out in a study of CD8+ T cells in alopecia areata. Whole-study findings and limits: There was only one nonresponder, so it was unclear how baseline CD8+ expansion relates to response.

Treatment noted: oral pan-JAK inhibitor, 5-10 mg twice daily. Concerning this clone itself: Antigen: not known.

Sequencing relied on a cDNA template that was reverse transcribed from extracted RNA. Sequencing was performed with immunoSEQ multiplex PCR; in TCRdb, only in-frame clones are kept and a portion is missing. The sample records approximately 140,000 clones, about 86% being singletons. This sample comprised CD8+ T cells sorted from blood, obtained at week 4, from a patient treated with tofacitinib. The clonotype was recovered from a human donor with alopecia areata.

This CDR3 reads CASDSSSYEQYF. The CDR3 DNA reads as TGTGCCAGTGACTCAAGCTCCTACGAGCAGTACTTC. The genes are TRBV2 and TRBJ2-7; no clear D gene. V shed 9 bases and J shed 0 bases, with 9 bases lying between them. The germline CDR1 and CDR2 sequences are SNHLY and FYNNEI. This CDR3 has 12 residues.